This record looks at one T cell receptor (beta chain) sequence and its context. Its antigen is undetermined. TCRdb recomputed calls from the RT-PCR reads with MiXCR, one row per CDR3 protein. This table holds around 540,000 distinct CDR3 sequences, approximately 12% found once. This entry belongs to a study of response to subunit inactivated influenza vaccine. Study findings and constraints: Only a handful of new T cells, the authors suggested, are recruited with each seasonal influenza vaccination.

Per the germline V gene, CDR1 is MNHNS and CDR2 is SASEGT. This CDR3 is 14 amino acids long. Trimming at V came to 6 bases and at J to 7 bases, leaving 11 bases not matched to a gene. This receptor was identified in a man in his fifties or sixties who received an inactivated influenza vaccine. The chain links TRBV6-1 to TRBJ1-1; TRBD1 matches 7 bases. The specimen was PBMCs from blood, collected on the day of vaccination. The CDR3 sequence is CASRGTAFAIEAFF. The CDR3, as DNA: TGTGCCAGCAGGGGGACAGCGTTTGCGATTGAAGCTTTCTTT.